This entry concerns a single T cell receptor beta chain. Its antigen remains unknown. These data belong to a study of T cell responses to AZD1222 COVID-19 vaccine. Study in general: Second doses were pooled across both intervals (about 4 or about 12 weeks). The study, taken as a whole, reports: Clonal diversity may have been underestimated in mostly white British donors. Spike-wide coverage was observed for vaccine-associated CD4 TCRs, with dominant responses at 160-218 and 743-854.

TCRdb's table, derived via immunoSEQ multiplex PCR, lists solely in-frame clones and lacks some. This sample yields more than 90,000 clones, of which approximately 90% are seen a single time; 1% to 1.5% belongs to the top ten. Sequencing used peripheral blood, obtained on day 0 of AZD1222 vaccination. The receptor comes from an adult in good health.

This CDR3 is CSVPAGGYEQYF. In nucleotides, the CDR3 is TGCAGCGTGCCGGCTGGGGGCTACGAGCAGTACTTC. The chain recombines TRBV29-1 with TRBJ2-7; D may be TRBD1 or TRBD2 (5 bases each). V was clipped by 6 bases and J by 3 bases, with 12 bases between them. The CDR3 has 12 amino acids. Germline CDR1 and CDR2: SQVTM and ANQGSEA.